This is a list of T cell receptor beta chains from one sample in a study of T cell responses to AZD1222 COVID-19 vaccine. Sequenced by immunoSEQ multiplex PCR; TCRdb stores in-frame clones only, minus some. This table holds over 120,000 clones, over 90% found once. Sequences were derived from peripheral blood, sampled 28 days after the second AZD1222 dose. The receptors were gathered from an adult who received the AZD1222 COVID-19 vaccine. Both conserved end residues are part of each CDR3. The order of the fields is clone size, J gene, D gene, V gene, CDR3 protein, CDR3 DNA. D genes are given only for firm matches. Clone size is stated in some rows and not others, as once, few, many or a class when expanded.

few,TRBJ1-1,-,TRBV24-1,CATSPGTNTEAFF,TGTGCCACCAGTCCGGGAACCAACACTGAAGCTTTCTTT
-,TRBJ1-6,TRBD1,TRBV18,CASSTTGVPSLHF,TGTGCCAGCTCTACCACAGGGGTTCCATCCCTCCACTTT
once,TRBJ2-7,TRBD2,TRBV6-1,CASSESGLATAEQYF,TGTGCCAGCAGTGAAAGCGGACTAGCGACAGCCGAGCAGTACTTC
once,TRBJ1-6,-,TRBV28,CASSLRRSPLHF,TGTGCCAGCAGTTTACGACGTTCACCCCTCCACTTT
-,TRBJ1-1,TRBD1,TRBV7-9,CASSPQGQGVYTEAFF,TGTGCCAGCAGCCCACAGGGACAGGGGGTGTACACTGAAGCTTTCTTT
-,TRBJ2-3,TRBD2,TRBV3-1/TRBV3-2,CASSQDYRREGRYTQYF,TGTGCCAGCAGCCAAGATTACCGGCGGGAGGGCCGATATACGCAGTATTTT
-,TRBJ2-5,-,TRBV20-1,CSARGDGGETQYF,TGCAGTGCTCGTGGGGACGGAGGGGAGACCCAGTACTTC
-,TRBJ2-7,-,TRBV7-2,CASSLQVSAGEQYF,TGTGCCAGCAGCTTACAGGTCAGCGCAGGCGAGCAGTACTTC
-,TRBJ2-1,-,TRBV28,CASSFELRAYNEQFF,TGTGCCAGCAGTTTCGAACTACGCGCCTACAATGAGCAGTTCTTC
-,TRBJ2-5,-,TRBV18,CASSPGLPLGQETQYF,TGTGCCAGCTCACCTGGGCTACCCCTGGGGCAAGAGACCCAGTACTTC
once,TRBJ2-7,-,TRBV12-1,CASSLRQRRLFSYEQYF,TGTGCCAGCAGCTTACGTCAGCGACGGCTTTTTTCCTACGAGCAGTACTTC
-,TRBJ1-2,-,TRBV2,CASSEADRYGYTF,TGTGCCAGCAGTGAAGCCGACAGGTATGGCTACACCTTC
-,TRBJ1-2,-,TRBV2,CASSEGGAGYGYTF,TGTGCCAGCAGTGAGGGGGGGGCTGGCTATGGCTACACCTTC
-,TRBJ1-5,-,TRBV5-1,CASSLEGDRPQHF,TGCGCCAGCAGCTTGGAGGGGGATAGGCCCCAGCATTTT
-,TRBJ2-1,TRBD1,TRBV5-1,CASRPGTGGVDEQFF,TGCGCCAGCAGACCCGGGACAGGGGGCGTCGATGAGCAGTTCTTC
-,TRBJ2-5,-,TRBV5-1,CASSLDRETQYF,TGCGCCAGCAGCTTGGACAGGGAGACCCAGTACTTC
-,TRBJ1-4,TRBD1,TRBV27,CASSASFGDSNEKLFF,TGTGCCAGCAGTGCCTCCTTCGGGGACAGTAATGAAAAACTGTTTTTT
-,TRBJ2-7,TRBD2,TRBV28,CASRRGLAGVRYEQYF,TGTGCCAGCAGACGGGGACTAGCGGGAGTAAGGTACGAGCAGTACTTC
-,TRBJ2-7,TRBD1,TRBV11-2,CASSVGQGGYEQYF,TGTGCCAGCAGCGTCGGACAGGGTGGCTACGAGCAGTACTTC
-,TRBJ1-2,-,TRBV3-1/TRBV3-2,CASSHLDIDYGYTF,TGTGCCAGCAGCCACTTGGACATAGACTATGGCTACACCTTC
-,TRBJ2-7,TRBD1,TRBV6-5,CASRWTGSSYEQYF,TGTGCCAGCAGATGGACAGGCAGCTCCTACGAGCAGTACTTC
-,TRBJ2-3,-,TRBV9,CASSVDSWGTDTQYF,TGTGCCAGCAGCGTAGACTCCTGGGGCACAGATACGCAGTATTTT
-,TRBJ2-7,-,TRBV5-1,CASSLEGTYEQYF,TGCGCCAGCAGCTTAGAGGGAACATACGAGCAGTACTTC
few,TRBJ2-3,TRBD2,TRBV3-1/TRBV3-2,CASSKTASGSTDTQYF,TGTGCCAGCTCCAAGACGGCTAGCGGAAGCACAGATACGCAGTATTTT
-,TRBJ2-7,TRBD2,TRBV4-3,CASSPWTSGNEQYF,TGCGCCAGCAGCCCTTGGACTAGCGGGAACGAGCAGTACTTC
-,TRBJ1-2,TRBD1,TRBV7-9,CASSATGGDELVTF,TGTGCCAGCAGCGCCACAGGGGGCGACGAGTTGGTCACCTTC
-,TRBJ1-1,-,TRBV18,CASSPSQGFTLEAFF,TGTGCCAGCTCACCCTCGCAGGGATTTACCCTCGAAGCTTTCTTT
-,TRBJ2-2,-,TRBV11-2,CASSLVLGQTNTGELFF,TGTGCCAGCAGCTTGGTATTAGGACAGACTAACACCGGGGAGCTGTTTTTT
-,TRBJ2-7,-,TRBV28,CASSGASESSYEQYF,TGTGCCAGCAGTGGGGCGTCGGAGAGCTCCTACGAGCAGTACTTC
-,TRBJ2-2,-,TRBV28,CASSLRVGGELFF,TGTGCCAGCAGTTTACGGGTCGGCGGGGAGCTGTTTTTT
-,TRBJ2-3,-,TRBV5-1,CASSSFGSFSDTQYF,TGCGCCAGCAGCTCCTTTGGCAGTTTTTCCGATACGCAGTATTTT
-,TRBJ1-5,-,TRBV2,CASRPRVGNQPQHF,TGTGCCAGCAGACCACGGGTTGGCAATCAGCCCCAGCATTTT
-,TRBJ2-7,-,TRBV19,CASSIRTGVYEQYF,TGTGCCAGTAGTATACGAACGGGAGTGTACGAGCAGTACTTC
-,TRBJ2-7,-,TRBV11-3,CASSQSGSTYEQYF,TGTGCCAGCAGCCAATCTGGTAGTACCTACGAGCAGTACTTC
-,TRBJ1-4,-,TRBV5-6,CASSFSPQGNEKLFF,TGTGCCAGCAGCTTCAGTCCGCAAGGGAATGAAAAACTGTTTTTT
few,TRBJ1-1,-,TRBV7-2,CASSLNRNTEAFF,TGTGCCAGCAGCTTAAACAGGAACACTGAAGCTTTCTTT
-,TRBJ1-6,-,TRBV5-1,CASSSGDGSSYNSPLHF,TGCGCCAGCAGCTCTGGGGACGGAAGCTCCTATAATTCACCCCTCCACTTT
-,TRBJ2-3,TRBD2,TRBV11-3,CASQLAGGHRSTDTQYF,TGTGCCAGCCAGCTAGCGGGAGGGCACCGGAGCACAGATACGCAGTATTTT
-,TRBJ2-3,-,TRBV6-5,CASSPNFGSTDTQYF,TGTGCCAGCAGTCCCAATTTTGGGAGCACAGATACGCAGTATTTT
-,TRBJ1-1,TRBD1,TRBV5-6,CASSPAGQGHFTEAFF,TGTGCCAGCAGCCCGGCGGGACAGGGGCATTTCACTGAAGCTTTCTTT
few,TRBJ2-7,TRBD1,TRBV5-1,CASSFTGGDEQYF,TGCGCCAGCAGCTTTACAGGGGGCGACGAGCAGTACTTC
-,TRBJ2-1,TRBD2,TRBV9,CASSSRISGSRNEQFF,TGTGCCAGCAGCTCCCGTATTAGCGGGAGCCGTAATGAGCAGTTCTTC
once,TRBJ1-1,-,TRBV7-2,CASSLGMAPWEAFF,TGTGCCAGCAGCTTAGGTATGGCGCCATGGGAAGCTTTCTTT
once,TRBJ2-7,TRBD2,TRBV18,CASSPNPSGRAYEQYF,TGTGCCAGCTCACCTAACCCTAGCGGGAGGGCCTACGAGCAGTACTTC
-,TRBJ1-1,TRBD1,TRBV5-4,CASTLSGTGRTEAFF,TGTGCCAGCACCCTATCCGGGACAGGTCGTACTGAAGCTTTCTTT
-,TRBJ1-3,-,TRBV7-3,CASAQGLNSGNTIYF,TGTGCCAGCGCCCAGGGGTTAAACTCTGGAAACACCATATATTTT
-,TRBJ1-1,-,TRBV7-9,CASSLIQSPNTEAFF,TGTGCCAGCAGCTTAATACAGTCCCCGAACACTGAAGCTTTCTTT
-,TRBJ2-1,TRBD1,TRBV7-9,CASQDRGQIGVGEQFF,TGTGCCAGCCAGGACAGGGGGCAAATAGGGGTAGGAGAGCAGTTCTTC
once,TRBJ1-2,-,TRBV5-4,CASSVDGSYGYTF,TGTGCCAGCAGCGTGGACGGATCCTATGGCTACACCTTC
-,TRBJ1-1,-,TRBV28,CASSAGGVWTEAFF,TGTGCCAGCAGCGCAGGTGGGGTGTGGACTGAAGCTTTCTTT
-,TRBJ2-2,-,TRBV7-9,CASSLDRRTGELFF,TGTGCCAGCAGCCTTGACAGGAGGACCGGGGAGCTGTTTTTT
-,TRBJ2-1,TRBD2,TRBV28,CASRTSGIYNEQFF,TGTGCCAGCAGGACTAGCGGGATTTACAATGAGCAGTTCTTC
-,TRBJ2-3,TRBD2,TRBV3-1/TRBV3-2,CASSQGWSTSGSADTQYF,TGTGCCAGCAGCCAAGGGTGGTCGACTAGCGGGAGTGCAGATACGCAGTATTTT
-,TRBJ1-3,TRBD1,TRBV19,CASSPDRGPFRSGNTIYF,TGTGCCAGTAGCCCGGACAGGGGTCCTTTTCGATCTGGAAACACCATATATTTT
-,TRBJ2-3,-,TRBV9,CASSVDDGWGADTQYF,TGTGCCAGCAGCGTAGACGACGGTTGGGGGGCAGATACGCAGTATTTT
once,TRBJ2-7,-,TRBV6-5,CASRRTASSYEQYF,TGTGCCAGCAGGAGGACTGCGAGCTCCTACGAGCAGTACTTC
-,TRBJ1-1,-,TRBV7-3,CASSLTGQGTEAFF,TGTGCCAGCAGCTTAACCGGGCAGGGTACTGAAGCTTTCTTT
once,TRBJ1-1,-,TRBV28,CASRQGGLNTEAFF,TGTGCCAGCAGACAAGGGGGGTTGAACACTGAAGCTTTCTTT
-,TRBJ2-7,-,TRBV14,CASSQGSGLNYEQYF,TGTGCCAGCAGCCAGGGATCAGGGCTAAACTACGAGCAGTACTTC
-,TRBJ1-2,-,TRBV28,CASSLPLHYGYTF,TGTGCCAGCAGTTTACCCCTCCACTATGGCTACACCTTC